This paragraph covers one T cell receptor beta chain sequence. The antigen it binds to is not known. No qualities accompany the bases; no much larger clone lies one base away. These data come from a study of blood T cell repertoires in COVID-19 (dated by TCRdb to the early 2020s). Turning to the overall study: Collaborator samples came from the United States, Italy and Spain and covered acute and convalescent phases of COVID-19. Deeply sampled blood TCRbeta repertoires from subjects exposed to, actively infected with, or recovered from COVID-19 were included in the dataset. Where available, HLA class I and class II types were obtained from metadata supplied by the sample provider rather than from assay-based typing. The samples were drawn from the first 160 participants of the ongoing ImmuneRACE study and from 950 to 1,500 subjects provided by 6 global collaborators. The repertoires were made available in a free public database intended to serve as a resource for research on the immune response to SARS-CoV-2. The material from the prospective study consisted of cDNA or gDNA derived from T cells, B-cell-depleted T cells, or PBMCs. Nearly every sample came with metadata listing a de-identified subject ID, COVID-19 status, age in years and sex.

TCRbeta CDR3 regions were amplified from genomic DNA using the immunoSEQ Assay, a bias-controlled multiplex PCR. The published analysis was carried out like this. Within the assay, amplification of reference gene primers was used to estimate how many nucleated cells each sample contained. To quantify the absolute abundance of each unique TCRbeta CDR3 rearrangement, sequence reads were collapsed and filtered. Productive Simpson clonality was computed per sample as the square root of Simpson's diversity index over productive rearrangements. In its TCRdb copy, this immuneACCESS table keeps in-frame sequences only and misses some clones. Where compared with another copy, unresolved V genes explain less than half of these, and the others have no known cause. The DNA gave D and trimming, while V, J and clone size come from that table. This sample lists roughly 120,000 clones; about 88% were detected once. The ten top clones hold 8% to 9% of the sample.

General study outcomes and caveats: The amount of clinical and demographic metadata varied by source and participant and was provided uncurated.

Samples from volunteer blood donors who had recovered from COVID-19 were contributed by a second Seattle source. Each collaborating institution followed its own protocols to collect whole blood in K2EDTA tubes. Collaborator samples were shipped for TCRbeta analysis as frozen whole blood, isolated PBMCs, or DNA extracted from either sample type. From the germline V gene, CDR1 is MDHEN and CDR2 is SYDVKM. There are 17 amino acids in the CDR3, from cysteine to phenylalanine inclusive. Solely the CDR3 DNA is kept, with 51 bases framed from the first base. From V the trimming removes 6 bases and from J it removes 1 base, while the gene matches leave 13 bases of the junction unaccounted for.

Sequenced: peripheral blood. The TCR sequence derives from a woman in her sixties or seventies who had recovered from COVID-19. The rearrangement combines TRBV28 with TRBJ2-7; 9 bases in between match TRBD1. CDR3 reads: CASSWEGQGRASYEQYF. The DNA is as follows: TGTGCCAGCAGCTGGGAGGGACAGGGCCGAGCTTCCTACGAGCAGTACTTC.